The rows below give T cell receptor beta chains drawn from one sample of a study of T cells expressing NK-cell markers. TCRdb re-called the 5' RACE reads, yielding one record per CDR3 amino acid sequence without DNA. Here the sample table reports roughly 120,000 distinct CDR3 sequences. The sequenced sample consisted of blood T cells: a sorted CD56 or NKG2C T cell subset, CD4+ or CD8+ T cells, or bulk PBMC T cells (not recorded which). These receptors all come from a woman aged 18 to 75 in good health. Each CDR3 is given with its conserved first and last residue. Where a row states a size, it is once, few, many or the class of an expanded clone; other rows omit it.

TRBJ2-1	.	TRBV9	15	CASTERESSYNEQFF
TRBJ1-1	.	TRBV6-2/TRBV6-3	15	CASSHGTGMNTEAFF
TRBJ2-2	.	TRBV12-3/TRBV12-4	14	CASTHGTTPGELFF
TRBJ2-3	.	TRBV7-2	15	CASSPSGGTRDTQYF
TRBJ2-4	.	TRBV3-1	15	CASSQSPPGKNIQYF
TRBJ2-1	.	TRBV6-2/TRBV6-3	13	CASRGTTYNEQFF
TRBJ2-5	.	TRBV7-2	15	CASSLLGASLETQYF
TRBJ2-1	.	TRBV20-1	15	CSARDGSRRKDEQFF
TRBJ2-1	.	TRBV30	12	CAWSPPGHEQFF
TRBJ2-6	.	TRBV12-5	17	CASGLVGLGSGANVLTF
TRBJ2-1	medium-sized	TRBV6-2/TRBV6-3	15	CASSPLAGFDNEQFF
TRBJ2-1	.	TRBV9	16	CASSDGSAGPYNEQFF
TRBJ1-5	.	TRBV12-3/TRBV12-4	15	CATSSGWGLNQPQHF
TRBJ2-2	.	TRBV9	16	CASSAHPGANTGELFF
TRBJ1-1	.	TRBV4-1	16	CASSQDLGQGFTEAFF
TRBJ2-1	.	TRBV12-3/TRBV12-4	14	CASSDFHKYNEQFF
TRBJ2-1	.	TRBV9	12	CASNTQGSEQFF
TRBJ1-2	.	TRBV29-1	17	CSVEDTGRRLSNYGYTF
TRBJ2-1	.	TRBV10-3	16	CAISESASGTPGEQFF
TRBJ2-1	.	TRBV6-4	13	CASSDEPSGSMFF
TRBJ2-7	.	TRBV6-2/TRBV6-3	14	CASSSDVAPGEQYF
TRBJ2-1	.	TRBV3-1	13	CASSEPGDNEQFF